These T cell receptor beta chains were read from a single sample in a study of blood T cell repertoires in COVID-19. Libraries were prepared by immunoSEQ multiplex PCR; TCRdb keeps only in-frame clonotypes and omits some of them. The sample consists of some 400,000 clones, around 87% of them appearing once. The sequenced material came from peripheral blood. The receptors shown here come from a woman in her fifties or sixties with COVID-19, enrolled during active disease. Both conserved end residues are part of each CDR3. A D gene is named only where the DNA matches it firmly. Expanded clones get a size class; other rows say once, few or many, or leave the size out.

v_gene	d_gene	j_gene	abundance	CDR3aa	CDR3nt
TRBV2	NA	TRBJ1-1	NA	CAIRPKNTEAFF	TGTGCCATCCGTCCTAAGAACACTGAAGCTTTCTTT
TRBV5-4	TRBD2	TRBJ2-1	NA	CASSAGPGRGGMNEQFF	TGTGCCAGCAGCGCCGGACCTGGGCGGGGGGGCATGAATGAGCAGTTCTTC
TRBV2	TRBD1	TRBJ1-6	once	CAGTGTANSPLHF	TGTGCCGGCACCGGGACAGCCAATTCACCCCTCCACTTT
TRBV5-6	NA	TRBJ2-3	NA	CASSLTGWSATDTQYF	TGTGCCAGCAGCCTGACAGGCTGGTCCGCCACAGATACGCAGTATTTT
TRBV28	TRBD2	TRBJ2-7	NA	CASSLWTSGGPGEQYF	TGTGCCAGCAGTTTGTGGACTAGCGGGGGGCCGGGGGAGCAGTACTTC
TRBV3-1/TRBV3-2	TRBD1	TRBJ1-4	NA	CASSQGDRSNEKLFF	TGTGCCAGCAGCCAAGGGGACAGAAGCAATGAAAAACTGTTTTTT
TRBV28	TRBD1	TRBJ2-5	NA	CASSSMDRVETQYF	TGTGCCAGCAGTTCCATGGACAGGGTAGAGACCCAGTACTTC
TRBV6-2/TRBV6-3	NA	TRBJ2-5	NA	CASSYAGPGTQYF	TGTGCCAGCAGTTACGCGGGGCCGGGGACCCAGTACTTC
TRBV28	NA	TRBJ1-6	NA	CASSFGLNNSPLHF	TGTGCCAGCAGTTTTGGGCTTAATAATTCACCCCTCCACTTT
TRBV6-5	NA	TRBJ1-5	NA	CASIERASNQPQHF	TGTGCCAGCATAGAGCGGGCTAGCAATCAGCCCCAGCATTTT
TRBV3-1/TRBV3-2	TRBD1	TRBJ2-7	NA	CASGTETKPYEQYF	TGTGCCAGCGGGACAGAGACTAAACCCTACGAGCAGTACTTC
TRBV7-2	NA	TRBJ2-4	NA	CASSSSRNIQYF	TGTGCCAGCAGCTCATCCAGAAACATTCAGTACTTC
TRBV5-1	TRBD1	TRBJ1-2	NA	CASSLAGQENYGYTF	TGCGCCAGCAGCTTGGCCGGACAGGAGAACTATGGCTACACCTTC
TRBV21-1	NA	TRBJ1-1	NA	CASRFGQTDTEAFF	TGTGCCAGCAGGTTTGGACAGACGGACACTGAAGCTTTCTTT
TRBV3-1/TRBV3-2	NA	TRBJ1-1	NA	CASSHSAGREAFF	TGTGCCAGCAGCCACTCAGCAGGGCGTGAAGCTTTCTTT
TRBV5-6	NA	TRBJ1-2	NA	CASSLKGLGANYGYTF	TGTGCCAGCAGCTTGAAGGGGCTCGGAGCTAACTATGGCTACACCTTC
TRBV6-5	TRBD1	TRBJ1-2	NA	CASSSPGTGSGYTF	TGTGCCAGCAGCAGTCCCGGGACAGGGAGCGGCTACACCTTC
TRBV15	NA	TRBJ2-1	NA	CATSRANSGSYNEQFF	TGTGCCACCAGCAGAGCTAATAGCGGATCCTACAATGAGCAGTTCTTC
TRBV6-5	NA	TRBJ2-7	NA	CASSLAGTYEQYF	TGTGCCAGCAGTTTGGCAGGTACCTACGAGCAGTACTTC
TRBV7-7	TRBD2	TRBJ2-2	NA	CASSLAAGTGELFF	TGTGCCAGCAGCTTAGCAGCGGGGACCGGGGAGCTGTTTTTT
TRBV6-5	TRBD2	TRBJ2-1	few	CASTQAGGPYEQFF	TGTGCCAGCACCCAGGCGGGGGGGCCCTATGAGCAGTTCTTC
TRBV23-1	NA	TRBJ1-2	once	CASSRVYGYTF	TGCGCCAGCAGTCGAGTCTATGGCTACACCTTC
TRBV5-1	TRBD2	TRBJ2-2	NA	CASSGLAGDYTGELFF	TGCGCCAGCAGCGGACTAGCGGGGGACTACACCGGGGAGCTGTTTTTT
TRBV5-6	NA	TRBJ2-7	NA	CASSDTSHYEQYF	TGTGCCAGCAGCGATACTAGTCACTACGAGCAGTACTTC
TRBV3-1/TRBV3-2	NA	TRBJ2-6	once	CASTNSAGGSGANVLTF	TGTGCCAGCACCAACTCCGCCGGGGGCTCTGGGGCCAACGTCCTGACTTTC
TRBV19	NA	TRBJ2-4	once	CATTPRSSKNIQYF	TGTGCCACCACCCCACGGTCCTCCAAAAACATTCAGTACTTC
TRBV6-5	NA	TRBJ1-2	NA	CASTTHRDGYTF	TGTGCCAGCACTACCCACAGGGATGGCTACACCTTC
TRBV19	TRBD1	TRBJ2-1	NA	CASSTRQGSWSNEQFF	TGTGCCAGTAGTACTAGACAGGGATCTTGGTCCAATGAGCAGTTCTTC
TRBV3-1/TRBV3-2	NA	TRBJ1-6	NA	CASSQGQVSPLHF	TGTGCCAGCAGCCAAGGTCAGGTTTCACCCCTCCACTTT